The clone carrying this TCR beta chain was counted only a few times. Its antigen is as yet unknown. Researchers ran the PCR with 60 Vbeta and 13 Jbeta primers. The assay was immunoSEQ multiplex PCR, and TCRdb's table has in-frame clones only and misses some. Among over 150,000 clones listed, around 79% were seen once. These data belong to a study of cytomegalovirus exposure and HLA in healthy donors. Study-wide findings and caveats: For most subjects, TCR beta sequences were reported to predict HLA-A and HLA-B alleles with accuracy. Sequencing likely produced, as an artifact, a cluster of highly shared sequence variants.

V was clipped by 4 bases and J by 8 bases; unmatched bases: 9. The germline gives CDR1 MNHNS, CDR2 SASEGT. CDR3 length: 15 residues. The sequencing input was PBMCs. The source of this sequence is a woman between 18 and 29 years old in good health and CMV-seronegative. The chain couples TRBV6-1 to TRBJ2-1, with TRBD2 matching over 9 bases. CDR3 DNA: TGTGCCAGCAGTGTTCTGGCGGGGGGGCCGGATGAGCAGTTCTTC. Its protein product is CASSVLAGGPDEQFF.